The text below deals with one T cell receptor beta chain. This sample is part of a study of CD8 T cells in Susac syndrome. Sequencing targeted TCR beta in T cells from blood (CD8+ and CD4+). With random hexamers, roughly 0.45 to 1 ug RNA was reverse transcribed. Using its own MiXCR run on the immunoSEQ multiplex PCR reads, TCRdb lists one record per CDR3 protein. Of 120,000 to 150,000 distinct CDR3 sequences in the sample, approximately 94% were seen once. Sequencing was performed on CD4+ T cells from PBMCs. This sequence originates from a human donor in good health.

This CDR3 is CAWSDSDLWATIYF. As DNA, the CDR3 is TGTGCCTGGAGTGACAGCGACCTTTGGGCCACCATATATTTT. This chain joins TRBV30 and TRBJ1-3; D is undetermined. The CDR3 runs to 14 residues. Trimming pared 1 base from V and 9 bases from J, leaving 16 bases between. In germline, CDR1 is GTSNPN, CDR2 SVGIG (reference sequence).